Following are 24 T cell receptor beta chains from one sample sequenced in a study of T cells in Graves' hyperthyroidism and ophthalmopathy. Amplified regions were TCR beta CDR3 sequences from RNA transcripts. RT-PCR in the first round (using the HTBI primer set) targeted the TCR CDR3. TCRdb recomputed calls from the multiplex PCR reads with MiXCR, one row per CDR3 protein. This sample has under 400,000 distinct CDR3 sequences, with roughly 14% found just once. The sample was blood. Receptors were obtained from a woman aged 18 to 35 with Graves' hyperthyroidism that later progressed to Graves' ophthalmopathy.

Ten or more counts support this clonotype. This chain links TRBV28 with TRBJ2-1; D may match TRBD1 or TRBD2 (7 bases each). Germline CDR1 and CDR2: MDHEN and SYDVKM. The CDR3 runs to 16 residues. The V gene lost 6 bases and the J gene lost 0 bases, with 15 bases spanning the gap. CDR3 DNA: TGTGCCAGCAGCAGGGGGGGAGGGAGCTCCTACAATGAGCAGTTCTTC. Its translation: CASSRGGGSSYNEQFF.

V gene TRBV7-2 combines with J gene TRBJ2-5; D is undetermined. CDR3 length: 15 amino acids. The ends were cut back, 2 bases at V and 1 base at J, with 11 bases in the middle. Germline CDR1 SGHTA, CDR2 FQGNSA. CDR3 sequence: CASSLLLSTQETQYF. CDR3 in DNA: TGTGCCAGCAGCTTACTCCTCTCGACCCAAGAGACCCAGTACTTC.

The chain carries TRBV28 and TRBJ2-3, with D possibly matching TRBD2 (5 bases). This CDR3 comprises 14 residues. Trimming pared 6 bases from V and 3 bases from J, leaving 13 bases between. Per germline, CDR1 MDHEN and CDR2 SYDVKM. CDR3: CASSPPEGTDTQYF. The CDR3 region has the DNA TGTGCCAGCAGCCCCCCCGAGGGAACAGATACGCAGTATTTT.

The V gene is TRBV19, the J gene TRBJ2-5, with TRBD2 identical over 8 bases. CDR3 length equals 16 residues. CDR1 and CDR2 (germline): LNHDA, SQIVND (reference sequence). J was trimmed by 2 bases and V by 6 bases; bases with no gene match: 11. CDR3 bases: TGTGCCAGTAGCCTTCCCGGGAGGGGACAACAAGAGACCCAGTACTTC. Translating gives CASSLPGRGQQETQYF.

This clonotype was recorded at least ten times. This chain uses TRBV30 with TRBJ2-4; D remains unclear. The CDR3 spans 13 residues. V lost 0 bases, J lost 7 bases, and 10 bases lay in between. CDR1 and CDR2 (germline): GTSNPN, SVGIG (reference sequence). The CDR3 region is CAWSVIPRNIQYF. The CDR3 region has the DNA TGTGCCTGGAGTGTAATCCCGAGGAACATTCAGTACTTC.

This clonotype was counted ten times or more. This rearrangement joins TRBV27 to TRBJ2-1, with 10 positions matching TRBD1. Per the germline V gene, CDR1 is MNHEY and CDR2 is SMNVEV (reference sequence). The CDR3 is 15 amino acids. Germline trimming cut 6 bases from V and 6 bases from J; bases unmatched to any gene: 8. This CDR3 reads CASRDRDRGGNEQFF. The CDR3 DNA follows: TGTGCCAGCAGGGACCGGGACAGGGGTGGCAATGAGCAGTTCTTC.

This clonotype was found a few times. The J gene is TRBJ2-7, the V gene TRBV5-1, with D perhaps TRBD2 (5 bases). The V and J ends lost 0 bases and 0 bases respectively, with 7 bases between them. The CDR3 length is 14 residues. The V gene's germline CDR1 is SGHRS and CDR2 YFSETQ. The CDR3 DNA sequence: TGCGCCAGCAGCTTGGAAACTAGCTCCTACGAGCAGTACTTC. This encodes CASSLETSSYEQYF.

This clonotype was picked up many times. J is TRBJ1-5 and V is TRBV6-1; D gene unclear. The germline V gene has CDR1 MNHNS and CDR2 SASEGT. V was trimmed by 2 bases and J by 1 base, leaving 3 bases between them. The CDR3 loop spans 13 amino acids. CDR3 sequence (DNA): TGTGCCAGCAGTGAATTCAGCAATCAGCCCCAGCATTTT. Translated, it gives CASSEFSNQPQHF.

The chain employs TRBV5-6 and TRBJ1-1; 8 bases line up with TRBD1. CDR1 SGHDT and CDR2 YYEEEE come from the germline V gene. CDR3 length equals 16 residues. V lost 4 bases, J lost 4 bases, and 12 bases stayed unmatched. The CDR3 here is CASSNGQGRSTTEAFF. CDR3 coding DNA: TGTGCCAGCAGCAACGGACAGGGACGCTCTACCACTGAAGCTTTCTTT.

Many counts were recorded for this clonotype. CDR3: CASTHGGGELFF. CDR3 DNA: TGTGCCAGCACGCACGGGGGCGGGGAGCTGTTTTTT. V and J are TRBV12-3 or TRBV12-4 and TRBJ2-2, with D perhaps matching TRBD2 (6 bases). The CDR3 runs to 12 residues. V was pared by 7 bases and J by 7 bases, with 10 bases between.

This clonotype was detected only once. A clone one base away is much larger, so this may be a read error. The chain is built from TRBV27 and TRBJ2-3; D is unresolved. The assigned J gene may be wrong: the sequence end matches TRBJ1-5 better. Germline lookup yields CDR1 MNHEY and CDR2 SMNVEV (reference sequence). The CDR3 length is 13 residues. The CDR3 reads CASSPTLTDTQHF. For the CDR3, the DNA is TGTGCCAGCAGTCCCACCCTCACAGATACGCAGCATTTT.

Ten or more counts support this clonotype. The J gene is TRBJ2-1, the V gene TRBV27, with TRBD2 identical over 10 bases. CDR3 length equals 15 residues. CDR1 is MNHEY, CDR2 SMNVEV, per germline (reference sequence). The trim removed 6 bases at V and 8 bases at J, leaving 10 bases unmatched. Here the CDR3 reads CASSSGLAGVDEQFF. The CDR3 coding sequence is TGTGCCAGCAGCTCGGGGCTAGCGGGAGTTGATGAGCAGTTCTTC.

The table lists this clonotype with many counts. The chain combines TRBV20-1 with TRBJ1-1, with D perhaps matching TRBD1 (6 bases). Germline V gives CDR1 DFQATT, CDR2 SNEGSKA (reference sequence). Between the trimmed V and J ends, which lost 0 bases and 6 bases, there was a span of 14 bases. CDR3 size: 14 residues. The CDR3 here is CSARDFQGRAEAFF. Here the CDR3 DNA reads TGCAGTGCTAGAGATTTCCAGGGGAGGGCTGAAGCTTTCTTT.

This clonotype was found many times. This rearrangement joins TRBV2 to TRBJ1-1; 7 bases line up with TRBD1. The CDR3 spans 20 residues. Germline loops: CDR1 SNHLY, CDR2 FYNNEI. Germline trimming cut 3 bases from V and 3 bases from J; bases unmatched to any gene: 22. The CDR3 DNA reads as TGTGCCAGCAGTGACCGACAGGGAGGCGCATTCGTAGGAAGGTACACTGAAGCTTTCTTT. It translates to CASSDRQGGAFVGRYTEAFF.

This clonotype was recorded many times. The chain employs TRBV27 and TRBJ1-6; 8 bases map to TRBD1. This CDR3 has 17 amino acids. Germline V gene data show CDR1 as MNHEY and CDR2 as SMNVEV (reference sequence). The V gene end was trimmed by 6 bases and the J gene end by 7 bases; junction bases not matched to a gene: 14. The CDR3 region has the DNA TGTGCCAGCAGAACTCTTTGGGAGCGACAGGGGAATTCACCCCTCCACTTT. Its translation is CASRTLWERQGNSPLHF.

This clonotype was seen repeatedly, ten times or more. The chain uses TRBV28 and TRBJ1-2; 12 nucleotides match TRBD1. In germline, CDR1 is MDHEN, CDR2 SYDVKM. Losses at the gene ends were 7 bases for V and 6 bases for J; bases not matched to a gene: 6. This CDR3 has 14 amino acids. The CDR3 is CASKRDRGQDGYTF. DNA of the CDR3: TGTGCCAGCAAACGGGACAGGGGGCAGGATGGCTACACCTTC.

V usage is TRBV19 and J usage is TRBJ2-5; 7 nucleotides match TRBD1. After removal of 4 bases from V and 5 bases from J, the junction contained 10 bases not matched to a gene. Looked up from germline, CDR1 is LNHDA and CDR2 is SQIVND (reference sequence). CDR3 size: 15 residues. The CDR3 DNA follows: TGTGCCAGTAGTAAAAACAGACAGGGACGGGAGACCCAGTACTTC. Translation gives CASSKNRQGRETQYF.

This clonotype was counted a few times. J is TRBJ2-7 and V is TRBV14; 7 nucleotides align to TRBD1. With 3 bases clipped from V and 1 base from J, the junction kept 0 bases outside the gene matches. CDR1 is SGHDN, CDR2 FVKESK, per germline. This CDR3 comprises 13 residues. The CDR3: CASSQDRSYEQYF. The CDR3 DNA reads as TGTGCCAGCAGCCAGGACAGGTCCTACGAGCAGTACTTC.

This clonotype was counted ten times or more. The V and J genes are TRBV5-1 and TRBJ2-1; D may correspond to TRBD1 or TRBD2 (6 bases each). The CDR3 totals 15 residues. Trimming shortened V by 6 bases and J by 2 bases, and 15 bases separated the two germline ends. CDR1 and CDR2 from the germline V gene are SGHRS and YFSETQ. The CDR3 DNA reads TGCGCCAGCAAGGTTGTGGAGGGGGCCTACAATGAGCAGTTCTTC. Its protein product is CASKVVEGAYNEQFF.

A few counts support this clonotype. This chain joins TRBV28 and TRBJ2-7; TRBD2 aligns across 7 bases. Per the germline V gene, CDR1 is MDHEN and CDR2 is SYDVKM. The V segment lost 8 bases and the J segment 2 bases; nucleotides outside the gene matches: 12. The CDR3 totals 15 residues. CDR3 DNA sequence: TGTGCCAGCGCAAAGGTTACTAGCGACCCCTACGAGCAGTACTTC. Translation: CASAKVTSDPYEQYF.

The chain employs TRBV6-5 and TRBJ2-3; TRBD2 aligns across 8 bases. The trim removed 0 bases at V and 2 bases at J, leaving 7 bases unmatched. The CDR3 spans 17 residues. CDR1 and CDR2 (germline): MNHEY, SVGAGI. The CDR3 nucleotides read TGTGCCAGCAGTTACTCAATCACGCGGGAGGTCACAGATACGCAGTATTTT. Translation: CASSYSITREVTDTQYF.

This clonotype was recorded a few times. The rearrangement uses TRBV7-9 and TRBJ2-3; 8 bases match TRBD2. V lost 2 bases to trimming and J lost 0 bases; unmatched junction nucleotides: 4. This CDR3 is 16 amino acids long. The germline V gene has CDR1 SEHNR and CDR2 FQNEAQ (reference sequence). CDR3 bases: TGTGCCAGCAGCTTATTACGGGGGGGAAGCACAGATACGCAGTATTTT. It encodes CASSLLRGGSTDTQYF. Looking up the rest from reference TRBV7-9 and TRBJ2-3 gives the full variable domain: DTGVSQNPRHKITKRGQNVTFRCDPISEHNRLYWYRQTLGQGPEFLTYFQNEAQLEKSRLLSDRFSAERPKGSFSTLEIQRTEQGDSAMYLCASSLLRGGSTDTQYFGPGTRLTVL.

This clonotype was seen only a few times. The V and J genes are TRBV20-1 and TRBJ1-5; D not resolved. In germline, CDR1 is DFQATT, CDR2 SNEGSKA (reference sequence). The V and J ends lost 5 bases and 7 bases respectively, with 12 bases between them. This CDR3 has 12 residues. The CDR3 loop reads CSAEAGSQPQHF. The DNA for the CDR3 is TGCAGTGCTGAAGCAGGTAGCCAGCCCCAGCATTTT.

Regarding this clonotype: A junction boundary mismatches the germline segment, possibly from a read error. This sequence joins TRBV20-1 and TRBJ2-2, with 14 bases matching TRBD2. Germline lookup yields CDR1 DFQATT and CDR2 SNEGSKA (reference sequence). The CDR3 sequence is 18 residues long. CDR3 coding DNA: TGCATTGCTAGAGCCCCGGGACTAGCGGGAGTGGGCCCCGGGGAGCTGTTTTTT. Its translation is CIARAPGLAGVGPGELFF.